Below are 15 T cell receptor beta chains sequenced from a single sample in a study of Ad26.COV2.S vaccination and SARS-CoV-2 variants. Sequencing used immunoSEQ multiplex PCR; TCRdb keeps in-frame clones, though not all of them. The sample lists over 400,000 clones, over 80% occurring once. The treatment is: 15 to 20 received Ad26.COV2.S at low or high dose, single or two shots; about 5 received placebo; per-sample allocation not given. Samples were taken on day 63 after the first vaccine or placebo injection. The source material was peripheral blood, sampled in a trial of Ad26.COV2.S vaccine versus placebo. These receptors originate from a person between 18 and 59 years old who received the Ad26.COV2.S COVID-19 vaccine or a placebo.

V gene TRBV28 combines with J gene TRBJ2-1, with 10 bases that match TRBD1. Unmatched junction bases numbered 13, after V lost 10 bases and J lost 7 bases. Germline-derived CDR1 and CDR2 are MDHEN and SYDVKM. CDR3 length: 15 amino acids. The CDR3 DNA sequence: TGTGCCACCCTCTTATCCCGGACAGGGGGGAATGAGCAGTTCTTC. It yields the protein CATLLSRTGGNEQFF.

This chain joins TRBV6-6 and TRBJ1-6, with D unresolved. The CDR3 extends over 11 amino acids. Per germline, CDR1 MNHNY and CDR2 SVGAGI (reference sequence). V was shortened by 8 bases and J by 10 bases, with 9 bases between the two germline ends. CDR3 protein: CASGSRSPLHF. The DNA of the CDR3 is TGTGCCAGCGGGTCGAGGTCACCCCTCCACTTT.

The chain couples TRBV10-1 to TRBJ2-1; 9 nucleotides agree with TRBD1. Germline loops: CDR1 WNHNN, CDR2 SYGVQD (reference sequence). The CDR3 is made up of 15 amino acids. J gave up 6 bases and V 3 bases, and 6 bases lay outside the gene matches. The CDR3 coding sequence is TGCGCCAGCAGTGATCGGACAGGGGCCGGCAATGAGCAGTTCTTC. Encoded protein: CASSDRTGAGNEQFF.

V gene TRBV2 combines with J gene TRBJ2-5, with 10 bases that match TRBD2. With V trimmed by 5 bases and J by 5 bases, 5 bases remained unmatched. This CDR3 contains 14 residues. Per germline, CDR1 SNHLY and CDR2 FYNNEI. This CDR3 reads CASSFLAGAETQYF. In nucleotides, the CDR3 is TGTGCCAGCAGTTTTCTAGCGGGGGCTGAGACCCAGTACTTC.

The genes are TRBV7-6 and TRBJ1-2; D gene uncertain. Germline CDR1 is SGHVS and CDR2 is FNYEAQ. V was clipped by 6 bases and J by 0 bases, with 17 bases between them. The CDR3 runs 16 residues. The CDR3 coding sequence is TGTGCCAGCAGTCCTAACGGGGAGCTCACTAACTATGGCTACACCTTC. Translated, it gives CASSPNGELTNYGYTF.

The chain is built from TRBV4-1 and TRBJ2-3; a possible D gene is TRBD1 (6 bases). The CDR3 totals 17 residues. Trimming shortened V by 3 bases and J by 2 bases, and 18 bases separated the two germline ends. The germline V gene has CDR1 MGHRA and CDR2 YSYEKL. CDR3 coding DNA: TGCGCCAGCAGCCAGTTGACAGGTGGATTATTCACAGATACGCAGTATTTT. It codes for CASSQLTGGLFTDTQYF.

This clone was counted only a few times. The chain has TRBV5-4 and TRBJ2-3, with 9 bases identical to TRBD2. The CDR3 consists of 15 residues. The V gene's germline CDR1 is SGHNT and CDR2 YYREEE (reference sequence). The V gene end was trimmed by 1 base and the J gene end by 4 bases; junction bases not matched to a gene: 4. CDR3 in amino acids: CASSLSSGGPDTQYF. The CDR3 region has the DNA TGTGCCAGCAGCTTGAGTAGCGGGGGACCAGATACGCAGTATTTT.

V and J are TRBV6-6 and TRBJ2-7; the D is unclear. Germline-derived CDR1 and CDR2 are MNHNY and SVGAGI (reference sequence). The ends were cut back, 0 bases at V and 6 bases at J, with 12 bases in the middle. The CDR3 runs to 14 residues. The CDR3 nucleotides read TGTGCCAGCAGTTACTCGACGGTTTTACCCGAGCAGTACTTC. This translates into CASSYSTVLPEQYF.

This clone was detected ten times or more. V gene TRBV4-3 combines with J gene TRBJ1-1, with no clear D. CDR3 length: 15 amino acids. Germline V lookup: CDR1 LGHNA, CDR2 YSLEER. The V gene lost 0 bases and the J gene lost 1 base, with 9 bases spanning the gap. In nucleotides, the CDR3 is TGCGCCAGCAGCCAAGATCTACAGCAGAACACTGAAGCTTTCTTT. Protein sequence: CASSQDLQQNTEAFF.

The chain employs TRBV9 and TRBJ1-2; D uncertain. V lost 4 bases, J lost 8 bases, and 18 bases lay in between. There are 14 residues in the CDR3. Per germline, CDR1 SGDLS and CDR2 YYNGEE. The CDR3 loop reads CASSSSLGERGYTF. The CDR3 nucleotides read TGTGCCAGCAGCTCATCCCTCGGGGAGCGAGGCTACACCTTC.

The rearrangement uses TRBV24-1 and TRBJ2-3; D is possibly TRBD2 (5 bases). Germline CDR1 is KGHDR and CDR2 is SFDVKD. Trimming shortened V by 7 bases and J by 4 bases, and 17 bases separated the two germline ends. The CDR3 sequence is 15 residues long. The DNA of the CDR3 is TGTGCCACCAGCGTCGATGGGGTCGGGGCAGATACGCAGTATTTT. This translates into CATSVDGVGADTQYF.

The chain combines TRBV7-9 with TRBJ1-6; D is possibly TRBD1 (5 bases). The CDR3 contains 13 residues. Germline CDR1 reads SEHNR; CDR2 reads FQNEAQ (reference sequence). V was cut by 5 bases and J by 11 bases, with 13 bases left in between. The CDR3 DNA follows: TGTGCCAGCAGCGGCATAGGGGAGGCACCCCTCCACTTT. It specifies CASSGIGEAPLHF.

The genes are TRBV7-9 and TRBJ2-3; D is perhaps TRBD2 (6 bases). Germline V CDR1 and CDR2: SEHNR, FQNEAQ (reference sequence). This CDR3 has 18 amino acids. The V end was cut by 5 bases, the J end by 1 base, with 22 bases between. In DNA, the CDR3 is TGTGCCAGCAGCGCTTGGGCGGGGCCAATATGGGGCACAGATACGCAGTATTTT. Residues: CASSAWAGPIWGTDTQYF.

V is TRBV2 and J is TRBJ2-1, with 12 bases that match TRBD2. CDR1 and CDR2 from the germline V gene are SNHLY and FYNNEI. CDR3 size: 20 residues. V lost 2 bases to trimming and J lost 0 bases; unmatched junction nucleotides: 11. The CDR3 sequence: CASSERSLAGGQSSYNEQFF. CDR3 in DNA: TGTGCCAGCAGTGAACGGTCGCTAGCGGGGGGGCAGAGCTCCTACAATGAGCAGTTCTTC.

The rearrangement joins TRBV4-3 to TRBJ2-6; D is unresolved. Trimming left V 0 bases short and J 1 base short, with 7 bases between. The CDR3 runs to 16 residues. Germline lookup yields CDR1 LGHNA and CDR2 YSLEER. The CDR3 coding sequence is TGCGCCAGCAGCCAAGATATCGCTTCTGGGGCCAACGTCCTGACTTTC. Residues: CASSQDIASGANVLTF.